A selection of T cell receptor beta chains follows, all from one sample in a study of T cell repertoires in cytomegalovirus infection. Their cognate antigens are unknown. Via MiXCR, TCRdb re-called the reads, giving one row per CDR3 protein. The sample holds around 130,000 distinct CDR3 sequences, 20% to 30% seen once. The sequencing input was PBMCs, sequenced either directly or after in vitro stimulation (not recorded which). The receptor set was obtained from a human donor in good health (CMV status not recorded). Some clones in this sample may be carry-over from other donors' samples. Both conserved end residues are part of each CDR3. Each record gives: clone size, D gene, J gene, V gene, CDR3 DNA, CDR3 protein. D genes are given only for firm matches. Only some rows state a clone size, as once, few, many or a class for expanded clones.

. TRBD1 TRBJ2-7 TRBV12-3/TRBV12-4 TGTGCCAGCAGTCACTCGGGGACAGCTTACGAGCAGTACTTC CASSHSGTAYEQYF
. . TRBJ2-7 TRBV27 TGTGCCAGCAGTTTAACAGCCTTAAGCTCCTACGAGCAGTACTTC CASSLTALSSYEQYF
once TRBD2 TRBJ2-5 TRBV5-4 TGTGCCAGTACCCCAAGCGGGGCCCAAGAGACCCAGTACTTC CASTPSGAQETQYF
many . TRBJ1-5 TRBV7-9 TGTGCCAGCAGCTTTGGGGGGAGGGGTGGCAATCAGCCCCAGCATTTT CASSFGGRGGNQPQHF
. TRBD2 TRBJ2-1 TRBV6-6 TGTGCCAGCAGTGAGATTCTAGCGGGAGTGGGTAATGAGCAGTTCTTC CASSEILAGVGNEQFF
. TRBD2 TRBJ2-7 TRBV7-2 TGTGCCAGCAGCTCGGGGGGTAGCGGGGAAGAGCAGTACTTC CASSSGGSGEEQYF
. . TRBJ1-1 TRBV19 TGTGCCAGTAGTATCGGGTGGCACACTGAAGCTTTCTTT CASSIGWHTEAFF
. . TRBJ1-1 TRBV7-9 TGTGCCAGCAGCTTAAACGCGCTCTCGAACACTGAAGCTTTCTTT CASSLNALSNTEAFF
. TRBD1 TRBJ1-3 TRBV9 TGTGCCAGCAGCGGCGACAGGGCTGGTTCCGGAAACACCATATATTTT CASSGDRAGSGNTIYF
. . TRBJ1-1 TRBV5-1 TGCGCCAGCAAGACAGTCTCGAACACTGAAGCTTTCTTT CASKTVSNTEAFF
few . TRBJ1-1 TRBV6-2/TRBV6-3 TGTGCCAGCAGTTACCAGGGACCCCTCGCTTTCTTT CASSYQGPLAFF
. TRBD2 TRBJ2-7 TRBV4-1 TGCGCCAGCAGCCAAGTATACTGGGGGGGGACTTTCCGATCCTATGAGCAGTACTTC CASSQVYWGGTFRSYEQYF
few . TRBJ2-4 TRBV6-2/TRBV6-3 TGTGCCAGCAGTTACGGAGCGATAGCCAAAAACATTCAGTACTTC CASSYGAIAKNIQYF
few . TRBJ2-1 TRBV20-1 TGCAGTGCTAGAAGTCTAGGCGGCTACAATGAGCAGTTCTTC CSARSLGGYNEQFF
many . TRBJ2-1 TRBV6-2/TRBV6-3 TGTGCCAGCAGTTACTTGGCCAATGGGTGGAATGAGCAGTTCTTC CASSYLANGWNEQFF
. TRBD2 TRBJ2-1 TRBV6-6 TGTGCCAGCAGGACTAGCGCCCGCTCCTACAATGAGCAGTTCTTC CASRTSARSYNEQFF
. . TRBJ2-5 TRBV7-2 TGTGCCAGCAGCGCCGACAGGTACCAAGAGACCCAGTACTTC CASSADRYQETQYF